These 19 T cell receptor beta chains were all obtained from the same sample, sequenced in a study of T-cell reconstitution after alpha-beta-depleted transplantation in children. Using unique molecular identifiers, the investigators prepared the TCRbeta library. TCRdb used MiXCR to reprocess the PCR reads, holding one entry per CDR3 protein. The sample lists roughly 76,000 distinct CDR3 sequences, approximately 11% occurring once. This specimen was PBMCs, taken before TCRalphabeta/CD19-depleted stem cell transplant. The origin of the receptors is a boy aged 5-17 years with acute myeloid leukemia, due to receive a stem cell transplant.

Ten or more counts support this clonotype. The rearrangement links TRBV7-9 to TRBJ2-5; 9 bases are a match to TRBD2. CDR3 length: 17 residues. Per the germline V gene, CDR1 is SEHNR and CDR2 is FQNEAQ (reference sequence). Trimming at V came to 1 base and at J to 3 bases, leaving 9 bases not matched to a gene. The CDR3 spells CASSLGSAGLAEETQYF. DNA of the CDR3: TGTGCCAGCAGCTTAGGTTCCGCGGGACTAGCAGAAGAGACCCAGTACTTC.

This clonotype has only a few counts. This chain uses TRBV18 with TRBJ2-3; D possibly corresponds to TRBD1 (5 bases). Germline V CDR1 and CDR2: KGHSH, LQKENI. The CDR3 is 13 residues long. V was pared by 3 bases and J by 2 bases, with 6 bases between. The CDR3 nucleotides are TGTGCCAGCTCACCGGACAACACAGATACGCAGTATTTT. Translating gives CASSPDNTDTQYF.

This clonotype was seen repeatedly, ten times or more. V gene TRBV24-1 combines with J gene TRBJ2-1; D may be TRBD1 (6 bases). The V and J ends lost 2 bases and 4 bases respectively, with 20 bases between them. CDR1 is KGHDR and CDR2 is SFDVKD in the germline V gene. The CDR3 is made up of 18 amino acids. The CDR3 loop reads CATSDSQPGHRRYNEQFF. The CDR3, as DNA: TGTGCCACCAGTGATTCCCAGCCGGGACACAGACGTTACAATGAGCAGTTCTTC.

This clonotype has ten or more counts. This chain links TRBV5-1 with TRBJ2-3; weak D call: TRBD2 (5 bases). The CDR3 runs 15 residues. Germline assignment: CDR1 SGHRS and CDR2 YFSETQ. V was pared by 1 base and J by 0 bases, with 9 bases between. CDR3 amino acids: CASSLTGISTDTQYF. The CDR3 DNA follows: TGCGCCAGCAGCTTGACGGGGATAAGCACAGATACGCAGTATTTT.

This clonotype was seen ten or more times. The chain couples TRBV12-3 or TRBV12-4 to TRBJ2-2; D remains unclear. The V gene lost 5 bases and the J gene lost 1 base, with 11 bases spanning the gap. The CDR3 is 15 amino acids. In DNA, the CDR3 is TGTGCCAGCAGTGACCTCAAGGGGAACACCGGGGAGCTGTTTTTT. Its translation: CASSDLKGNTGELFF.

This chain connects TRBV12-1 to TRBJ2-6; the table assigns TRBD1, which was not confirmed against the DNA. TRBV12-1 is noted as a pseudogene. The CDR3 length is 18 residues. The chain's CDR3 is CASSSGQGARPGANVLTF. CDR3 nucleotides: TGTGCCAGCAGCTCTGGACAGGGGGCGCGCCCTGGGGCCAACGTCCTGACTTTC.

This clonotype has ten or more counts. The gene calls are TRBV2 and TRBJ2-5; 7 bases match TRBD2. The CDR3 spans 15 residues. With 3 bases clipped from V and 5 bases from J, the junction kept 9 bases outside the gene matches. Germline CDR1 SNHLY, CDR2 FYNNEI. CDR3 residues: CASSDWASGAETQYF. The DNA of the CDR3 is TGTGCCAGCAGTGATTGGGCCAGCGGGGCGGAGACCCAGTACTTC. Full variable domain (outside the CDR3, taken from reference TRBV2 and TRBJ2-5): EPEVTQTPSHQVTQMGQEVILRCVPISNHLYFYWYRQILGQKVEFLVSFYNNEISEKSEIFDDQFSVERPDGSNFTLKIRSTKLEDSAMYFCASSDWASGAETQYFGPGTRLLVL.

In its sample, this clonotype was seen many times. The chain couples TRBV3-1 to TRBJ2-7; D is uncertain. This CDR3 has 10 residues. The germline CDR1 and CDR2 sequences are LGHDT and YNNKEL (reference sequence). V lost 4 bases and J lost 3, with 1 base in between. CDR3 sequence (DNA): TGTGCCAGCAGCCTCTACGAGCAGTACTTC. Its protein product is CASSLYEQYF.

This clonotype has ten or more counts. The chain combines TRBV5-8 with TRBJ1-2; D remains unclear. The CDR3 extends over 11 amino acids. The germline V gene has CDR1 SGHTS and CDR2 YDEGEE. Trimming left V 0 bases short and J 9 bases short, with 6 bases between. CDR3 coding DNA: TGTGCCAGCAGCTTGGGCATCCGCTACACCTTC. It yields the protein CASSLGIRYTF.

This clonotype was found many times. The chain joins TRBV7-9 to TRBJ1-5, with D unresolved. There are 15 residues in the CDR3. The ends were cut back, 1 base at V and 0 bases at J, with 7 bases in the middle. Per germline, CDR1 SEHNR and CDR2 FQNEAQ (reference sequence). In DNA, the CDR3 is TGTGCCAGCAGCTTAGGCCAGAATAGCAATCAGCCCCAGCATTTT. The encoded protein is CASSLGQNSNQPQHF.

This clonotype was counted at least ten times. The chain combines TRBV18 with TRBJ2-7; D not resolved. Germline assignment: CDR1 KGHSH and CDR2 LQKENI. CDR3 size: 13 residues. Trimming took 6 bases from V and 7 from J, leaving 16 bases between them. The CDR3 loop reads CASSRGRLWEQYF. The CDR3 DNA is TGTGCCAGCTCTCGTGGACGGTTATGGGAGCAGTACTTC.

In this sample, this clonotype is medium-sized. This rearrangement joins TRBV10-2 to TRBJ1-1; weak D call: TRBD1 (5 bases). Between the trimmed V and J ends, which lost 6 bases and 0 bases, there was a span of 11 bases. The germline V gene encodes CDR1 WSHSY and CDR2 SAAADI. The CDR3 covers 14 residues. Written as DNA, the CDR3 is TGCGCCAGCAGACCGGGACCTTTGAACACTGAAGCTTTCTTT. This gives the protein CASRPGPLNTEAFF.

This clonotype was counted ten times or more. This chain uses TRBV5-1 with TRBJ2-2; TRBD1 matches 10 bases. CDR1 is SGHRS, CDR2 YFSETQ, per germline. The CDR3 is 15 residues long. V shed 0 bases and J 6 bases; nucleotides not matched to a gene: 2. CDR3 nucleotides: TGCGCCAGCAGCTTGGGAGGACAGGGGGCCGGGGAGCTGTTTTTT. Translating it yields CASSLGGQGAGELFF.

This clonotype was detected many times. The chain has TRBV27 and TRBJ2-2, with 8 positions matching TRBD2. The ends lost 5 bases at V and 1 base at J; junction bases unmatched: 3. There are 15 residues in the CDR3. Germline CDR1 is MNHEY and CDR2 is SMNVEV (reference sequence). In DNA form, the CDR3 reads TGTGCCAGCAGTCCCCTAGCGGGGAACACCGGGGAGCTGTTTTTT. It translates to CASSPLAGNTGELFF.

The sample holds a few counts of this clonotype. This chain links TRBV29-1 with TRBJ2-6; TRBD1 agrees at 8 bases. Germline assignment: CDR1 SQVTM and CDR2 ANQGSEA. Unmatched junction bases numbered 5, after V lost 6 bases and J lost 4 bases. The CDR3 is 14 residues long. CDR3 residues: CSVVTGVGANVLTF. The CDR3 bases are TGCAGCGTCGTGACAGGGGTCGGGGCCAACGTCCTGACTTTC.

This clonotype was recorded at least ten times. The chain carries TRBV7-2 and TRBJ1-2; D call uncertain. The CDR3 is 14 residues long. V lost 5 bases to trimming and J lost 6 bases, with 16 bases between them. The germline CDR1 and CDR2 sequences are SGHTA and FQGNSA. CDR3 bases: TGTGCCAGCAGCGGCAGTTGGCGGGTTCATGGCTACACCTTC. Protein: CASSGSWRVHGYTF. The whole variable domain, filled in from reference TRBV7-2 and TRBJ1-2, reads GAGVSQSPSNKVTEKGKDVELRCDPISGHTALYWYRQSLGQGLEFLIYFQGNSAPDKSGLPSDRFSAERTGGSVSTLTIQRTQQEDSAVYLCASSGSWRVHGYTFGSGTRLTVV.

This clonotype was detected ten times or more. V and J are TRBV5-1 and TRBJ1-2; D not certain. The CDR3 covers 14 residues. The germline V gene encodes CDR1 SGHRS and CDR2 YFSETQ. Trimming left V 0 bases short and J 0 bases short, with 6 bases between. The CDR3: CASSLDDSNYGYTF. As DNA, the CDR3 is TGCGCCAGCAGCTTGGACGACTCTAACTATGGCTACACCTTC.

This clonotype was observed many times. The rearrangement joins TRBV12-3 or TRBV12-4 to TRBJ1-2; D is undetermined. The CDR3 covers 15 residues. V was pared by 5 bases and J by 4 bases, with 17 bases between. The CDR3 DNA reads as TGTGCCAGCAGTCCTAGACGGCTCGCGGGCTATGGCTACACCTTC. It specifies CASSPRRLAGYGYTF.

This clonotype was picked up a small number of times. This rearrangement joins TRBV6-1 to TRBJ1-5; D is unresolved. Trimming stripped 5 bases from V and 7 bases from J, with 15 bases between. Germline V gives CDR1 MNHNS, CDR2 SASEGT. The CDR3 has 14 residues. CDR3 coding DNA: TGTGCCAGCAGTCCCCACGATCCCCAACAGCCCCAGCATTTT. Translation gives CASSPHDPQQPQHF.